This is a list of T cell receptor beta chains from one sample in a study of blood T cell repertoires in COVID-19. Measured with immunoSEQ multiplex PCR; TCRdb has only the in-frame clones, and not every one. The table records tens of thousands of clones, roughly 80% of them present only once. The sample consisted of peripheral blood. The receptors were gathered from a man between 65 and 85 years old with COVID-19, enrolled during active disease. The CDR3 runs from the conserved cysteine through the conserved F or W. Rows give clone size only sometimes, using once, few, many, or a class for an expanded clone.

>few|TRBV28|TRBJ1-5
CASTDQRQTQHF
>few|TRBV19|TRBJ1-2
CASTLSLRQGSYGYTF
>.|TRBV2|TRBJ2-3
CATRTDTDTQYF
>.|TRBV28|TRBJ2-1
CASLGTSGSYNEQFF
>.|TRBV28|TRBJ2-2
CASSKTGIGELFF
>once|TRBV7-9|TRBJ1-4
CASSFYEKLFF
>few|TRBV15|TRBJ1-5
CATSRDLRFSGGANQPQHF
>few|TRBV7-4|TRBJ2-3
CASSKIGGPDTQYF
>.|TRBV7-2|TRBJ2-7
CASSLPLGEQYF
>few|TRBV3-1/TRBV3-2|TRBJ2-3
CASSPRTSGSGTDTQYF
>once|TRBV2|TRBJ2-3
CASSMTSGTDTQYF
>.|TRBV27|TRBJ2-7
CASSFSLASTEQYF
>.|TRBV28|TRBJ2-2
CASTLRAGINTGELFF
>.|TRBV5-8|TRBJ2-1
CASSLGLAAGSYNEQFF
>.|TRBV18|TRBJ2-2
CASSPNALAGNTGELFF
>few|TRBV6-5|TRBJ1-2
CASSRTEGPYGYTF
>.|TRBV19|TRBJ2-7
CASSTTGNYEQYF
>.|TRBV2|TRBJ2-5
CASSGGNFLGSEETQYF
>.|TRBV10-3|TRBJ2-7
CAISSGTSGTSYEQYF
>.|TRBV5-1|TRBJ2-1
CASSLEAGTYNEQFF
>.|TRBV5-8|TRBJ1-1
CASSLRGRVVSEAFF
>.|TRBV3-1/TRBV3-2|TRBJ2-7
CASSQDDGGRALPYEQYF
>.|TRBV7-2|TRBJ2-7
CASSLTTPFEQYF
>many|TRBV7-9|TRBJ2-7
CASNAGGSYEQYF
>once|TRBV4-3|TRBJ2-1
CASSPGTSRGASYNEQFF
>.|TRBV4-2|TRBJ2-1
CASSQAGTYNEQFF
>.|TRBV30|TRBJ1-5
CAWSGTNNQPQHF
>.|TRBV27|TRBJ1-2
CASSFVGAYGYTF
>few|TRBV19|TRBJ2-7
CASSIQWAGRYF
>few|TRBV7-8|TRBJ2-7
CASSFQGHSYEQYF
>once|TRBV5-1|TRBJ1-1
CASSPQPNRGRTEAFF
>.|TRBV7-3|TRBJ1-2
CASSPPGNYGYTF
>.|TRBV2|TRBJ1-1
CASSSQGENTEAFF
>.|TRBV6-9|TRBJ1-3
CASSPNGTRTGTGNTIYF
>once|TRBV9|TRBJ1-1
CASSSGAGRAFF
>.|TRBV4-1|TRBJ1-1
CASSQGWGVKTEAFF
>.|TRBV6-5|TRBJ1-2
CASSEERQGVDGYTF
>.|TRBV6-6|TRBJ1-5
CASADRGDHQPQHF
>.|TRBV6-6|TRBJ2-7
CASSPTLSGTGAYEQYF
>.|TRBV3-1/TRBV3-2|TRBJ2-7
CASSPKAGRATYEQYF
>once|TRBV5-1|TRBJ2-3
CASSWSSTDTQYF
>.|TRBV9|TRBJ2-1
CASSALAGGVNEQFF
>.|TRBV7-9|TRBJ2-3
CASSRGHSTDTQYF